This T cell receptor (beta chain) was sequenced for a study of cytomegalovirus exposure and HLA in healthy donors. For this clone: What it recognizes is unknown.

The study ran its PCR with 60 Vbeta and 13 Jbeta primers. Clones were read by immunoSEQ multiplex PCR, and TCRdb kept only the in-frame ones, dropping some. Among some 120,000 clones listed, about 59% were seen once. Points from the study as a whole: Sequencing probably produced one cluster of sequence variants that were highly shared. The listing of roughly 160 TCR beta chains classed them as cytomegalovirus-associated. Later analysis suggested links between common viral pathogens and several top significant clusters. Earlier analysis looked at TCR beta V segments, and most were productive about 87% or about 30% of the time.

Per the germline V gene, CDR1 is SNHLY and CDR2 is FYNNEI. Trimming stripped 4 bases from V and 4 bases from J, with 17 bases between. CDR3 length equals 15 residues. The TCR originated in a woman between 35 and 50 years old in good health and CMV-seropositive. The source material was PBMCs. V usage is TRBV2 and J usage is TRBJ2-7, with a possible D match to TRBD1 (6 bases). DNA of the CDR3: TGTGCCAGCAGTGTTAGCCGGACAGCATCTTACGAGCAGTACTTC. Translation gives CASSVSRTASYEQYF.